The 27 T cell receptor beta chains below all came from one sample that was sequenced in a study of blood T cell repertoires in COVID-19. Measured with immunoSEQ multiplex PCR; TCRdb has only the in-frame clones, and not every one. This repertoire shows just over 65,000 clones, around nine tenths found once; its top ten account for roughly 1.4%. The sample taken for sequencing was peripheral blood. These receptor sequences come from a man aged 55-75 years with acute or convalescent COVID-19.

The genes are TRBV19 and TRBJ1-1; 7 bases match TRBD1. The CDR3 length is 15 residues. The junction had 5 bases not matched to a gene; V was cut back by 4 bases and J by 0 bases. Germline assignment: CDR1 LNHDA and CDR2 SQIVND (reference sequence). CDR3 sequence (DNA): TGTGCCAGTAGTACTGAGACAGGGATGAACACTGAAGCTTTCTTT. It is translated as CASSTETGMNTEAFF.

This chain uses TRBV25-1 with TRBJ1-5, with D possibly matching TRBD1 (6 bases). Germline CDR1 reads MGHDK; CDR2 reads SYGVNS. CDR3 size: 14 residues. The V gene lost 3 bases and the J gene lost 3 bases, with 9 bases spanning the gap. The CDR3 sequence: CASSEPGDNQPQHF. CDR3 in DNA: TGTGCCAGCAGTGAGCCAGGGGACAATCAGCCCCAGCATTTT.

V is TRBV5-6 and J is TRBJ2-1; TRBD1 aligns across 7 bases. V gave up 6 bases and J gave up 0 bases; unmatched junction bases: 9. The CDR3 is 16 residues long. The germline CDR1 and CDR2 sequences are SGHDT and YYEEEE. CDR3 loop: CASTPGQLSSYNEQFF. The DNA for the CDR3 is TGTGCCAGCACCCCGGGACAGCTTAGCTCCTACAATGAGCAGTTCTTC. Full variable domain (rest looked up from reference TRBV5-6 and TRBJ2-1): DAGVTQSPTHLIKTRGQQVTLRCSPKSGHDTVSWYQQALGQGPQFIFQYYEEEERQRGNFPDRFSGHQFPNYSSELNVNALLLGDSALYLCASTPGQLSSYNEQFFGPGTRLTVL.

J is TRBJ1-4 and V is TRBV5-6; a weak D match, TRBD1 (5 bases). The CDR3 is 15 residues long. CDR1 is SGHDT and CDR2 is YYEEEE in the germline V gene. Trimming left V 4 bases short and J 4 bases short, with 14 bases between. The CDR3 loop is CASSLWRGGNEKLFF. As DNA, the CDR3 is TGTGCCAGCAGCCTTTGGAGGGGCGGTAATGAAAAACTGTTTTTT.

The chain has TRBV19 and TRBJ2-3; 12 nucleotides line up with TRBD1. The CDR3 spans 15 residues. Germline trimming cut 11 bases from V and 3 bases from J; bases unmatched to any gene: 9. Per the germline V gene, CDR1 is LNHDA and CDR2 is SQIVND (reference sequence). Here the CDR3 reads CACDTGQGATDTQYF. CDR3 DNA: TGTGCCTGCGACACGGGACAGGGGGCAACAGATACGCAGTATTTT.

This clone has just one count. The chain is built from TRBV10-3 and TRBJ1-2; 8 nucleotides line up with TRBD1. CDR1 is ENHRY and CDR2 is SYGVKD in the germline V gene. J was trimmed by 3 bases and V by 6 bases; bases with no gene match: 0. CDR3 length: 12 amino acids. The CDR3 bases are TGTGCCATCAGACAGGGGGACTATGGCTACACCTTC. This gives the protein CAIRQGDYGYTF.

The chain joins TRBV27 to TRBJ1-1, with no clear D. V was shortened by 3 bases and J by 2 bases, with 7 bases between the two germline ends. The CDR3 spans 13 residues. Looked up from germline, CDR1 is MNHEY and CDR2 is SMNVEV (reference sequence). For the CDR3, the DNA is TGTGCCAGCAGTTTCTTCTTAAACACTGAAGCTTTCTTT. This translates into CASSFFLNTEAFF.

This clone was detected a few times. The sample holds other DNA sequences that translate to the same CDR3. The chain employs TRBV7-3 and TRBJ2-1, with D perhaps TRBD2 (5 bases). Per the germline V gene, CDR1 is SGHTA and CDR2 is FQGTGA. V dropped 5 bases and J dropped 5 bases, with 13 bases sitting between them. This CDR3 is built from 14 residues. The DNA of the CDR3 is TGTGCCAGCAGCAAAGCCGGGAAAGACAATGAGCAGTTCTTC. Residues: CASSKAGKDNEQFF.

V gene TRBV2 combines with J gene TRBJ2-3, with 8 positions matching TRBD2. The trim removed 5 bases at V and 1 base at J, leaving 5 bases unmatched. The CDR3 totals 15 residues. Germline V gene sequence: CDR1 SNHLY, CDR2 FYNNEI. The CDR3 region is CASSQALAGTDTQYF. CDR3 bases: TGTGCCAGCAGTCAGGCACTAGCGGGCACAGATACGCAGTATTTT.

This chain uses TRBV2 with TRBJ2-1; no firm D call. Germline lookup yields CDR1 SNHLY and CDR2 FYNNEI. CDR3 length equals 15 residues. Trimming left V 0 bases short and J 5 bases short, with 11 bases between. The CDR3 protein is CASSEAALMHNEQFF. The CDR3 DNA sequence: TGTGCCAGCAGTGAAGCAGCACTGATGCACAATGAGCAGTTCTTC.

The J gene is TRBJ1-5, the V gene TRBV19; TRBD1 matches at 8 bases. There are 18 residues in the CDR3. With V trimmed by 3 bases and J by 0 bases, 10 bases remained unmatched. The germline V gene encodes CDR1 LNHDA and CDR2 SQIVND (reference sequence). CDR3 region: CASSIRQGQVYSNQPQHF. As DNA, the CDR3 is TGTGCCAGTAGTATCCGCCAGGGACAGGTTTATAGCAATCAGCCCCAGCATTTT.

V is TRBV9 and J is TRBJ2-7; 8 nucleotides match TRBD1. Germline assignment: CDR1 SGDLS and CDR2 YYNGEE. J was trimmed by 4 bases and V by 3 bases; bases with no gene match: 9. The CDR3 has 15 amino acids. The CDR3 sequence is CASSEQTGAAYEQYF. CDR3 bases: TGTGCCAGCAGCGAACAGACAGGGGCGGCATACGAGCAGTACTTC.

The rearrangement joins TRBV9 to TRBJ2-3, with 7 bases that match TRBD1. CDR3 size: 17 residues. J gave up 0 bases and V 3 bases, and 10 bases lay outside the gene matches. Germline V lookup: CDR1 SGDLS, CDR2 YYNGEE. CDR3 DNA sequence: TGTGCCAGCAGCGCCACCCCGGGACAGCCCAGCACAGATACGCAGTATTTT. Translating gives CASSATPGQPSTDTQYF.

The gene calls are TRBV2 and TRBJ1-4; D not resolved. Trimming shortened V by 2 bases and J by 8 bases, and 9 bases separated the two germline ends. Germline lookup yields CDR1 SNHLY and CDR2 FYNNEI. This CDR3 contains 13 residues. The CDR3 bases are TGTGCCAGCAGTGAACAGGTTCGGGAAAAACTGTTTTTT. Protein product: CASSEQVREKLFF.

The chain combines TRBV18 with TRBJ2-1; 7 bases map to TRBD1. V was pared by 6 bases and J by 4 bases, with 9 bases of the junction left unmatched. Germline CDR1 reads KGHSH; CDR2 reads LQKENI. CDR3 length equals 15 residues. The CDR3 here is CASSDLQGSYNEQFF. The CDR3 bases are TGTGCCAGCTCGGACCTACAGGGGTCTTACAATGAGCAGTTCTTC.

The CDR3 loop is CASSLGTGHTEAFF. CDR3 sequence (DNA): TGTGCCAGCAGTTTGGGGACAGGCCACACTGAAGCTTTCTTT. This chain connects TRBV27 to TRBJ1-1; 8 bases line up with TRBD1. The CDR3 extends over 14 amino acids. V trimming: 3 bases; J trimming: 3 bases; junction bases outside the gene matches: 3. Germline CDR1 reads MNHEY; CDR2 reads SMNVEV (reference sequence).

The V and J genes are TRBV18 and TRBJ1-2; D is ambiguous. V lost 4 bases, J lost 4 bases, and 16 bases lay in between. The CDR3 is 15 amino acids. Germline CDR1 KGHSH, CDR2 LQKENI. The CDR3 coding sequence is TGTGCCAGCTCACTCGAATCAGGCCTCTTCTATGGCTACACCTTC. This translates into CASSLESGLFYGYTF.

The rearrangement uses TRBV10-1 and TRBJ2-3; D gene ambiguous. The CDR3 contains 13 residues. The V and J ends lost 0 bases and 6 bases respectively, with 7 bases between them. Germline V CDR1 and CDR2: WNHNN, SYGVQD (reference sequence). CDR3 residues: CASSESSVDTQYF. The CDR3 nucleotides read TGCGCCAGCAGTGAGTCGAGCGTGGATACGCAGTATTTT.

The CDR3 coding sequence is TGTGCCAGCAGCTTAGAGGGAGGGGGAAGTAACTATGGCTACACCTTC. This translates into CASSLEGGGSNYGYTF. The chain recombines TRBV7-2 with TRBJ1-2, with a tentative D call TRBD1 (6 bases). The germline V gene encodes CDR1 SGHTA and CDR2 FQGNSA. V lost 1 base to trimming and J lost 1 base, with 13 bases between them. CDR3 length: 16 amino acids. Supplemented by reference TRBV7-2 and TRBJ1-2, the full variable domain reads GAGVSQSPSNKVTEKGKDVELRCDPISGHTALYWYRQSLGQGLEFLIYFQGNSAPDKSGLPSDRFSAERTGGSVSTLTIQRTQQEDSAVYLCASSLEGGGSNYGYTFGSGTRLTVV.

The genes are TRBV5-6 and TRBJ2-1; possible D gene TRBD1, 5 bases. CDR3 length: 15 amino acids. The V end lost 3 bases, the J end lost 7 bases, and 17 bases lay between the germline ends. Germline values: CDR1 SGHDT, CDR2 YYEEEE. The CDR3 DNA is TGTGCCAGCAGCTATACAGGACCGCCAGGGAATGAGCAGTTCTTC. Its translation is CASSYTGPPGNEQFF. Combining the CDR3 with reference TRBV5-6 and TRBJ2-1 gives the whole variable domain DAGVTQSPTHLIKTRGQQVTLRCSPKSGHDTVSWYQQALGQGPQFIFQYYEEEERQRGNFPDRFSGHQFPNYSSELNVNALLLGDSALYLCASSYTGPPGNEQFFGPGTRLTVL.

The gene calls are TRBV11-2 and TRBJ2-2, with 9 bases that match TRBD1. The CDR3 loop spans 15 amino acids. The ends lost 1 base at V and 7 bases at J; junction bases unmatched: 4. Per germline, CDR1 SGHAT and CDR2 FQNNGV. The CDR3 nucleotides are TGTGCCAGCAGCTTAGCGGGACAGGGAGTCGGGGAGCTGTTTTTT. Its translation is CASSLAGQGVGELFF.

This clone was seen only a few times. The chain carries TRBV9 and TRBJ1-3, with D tentatively TRBD1 (5 bases). With 6 bases removed from V and 4 bases from J, the gap between germline ends came to 17 bases. CDR3 size: 15 residues. Germline V CDR1 and CDR2: SGDLS, YYNGEE. CDR3 in DNA: TGTGCCAGCAATTCTGGGAGGGACGCAGGAAACACCATATATTTT. This translates into CASNSGRDAGNTIYF. The full variable domain, its missing parts supplied by reference TRBV9 and TRBJ1-3, is DSGVTQTPKHLITATGQRVTLRCSPRSGDLSVYWYQQSLDQGLQFLIQYYNGEERAKGNILERFSAQQFPDLHSELNLSSLELGDSALYFCASNSGRDAGNTIYFGEGSWLTVV.

V usage is TRBV3-1 (or the pseudogene TRBV3-2) and J usage is TRBJ1-3; weak D call: TRBD1 (6 bases). The germline V gene has CDR1 LGHDT and CDR2 YNNKEL (reference sequence). This CDR3 region has 15 residues. V was clipped by 8 bases and J by 0 bases, with 14 bases between them. CDR3 sequence reads: CASSKPRGSGNTIYF. Written as DNA, the CDR3 is TGTGCCAGCTCCAAACCCAGGGGCTCTGGAAACACCATATATTTT.

The chain combines TRBV6-5 with TRBJ2-1; 12 bases match TRBD2. J was trimmed by 3 bases and V by 6 bases; bases with no gene match: 3. The CDR3 runs 15 residues. From germline, CDR1 is MNHEY and CDR2 SVGAGI. CDR3 nucleotide sequence: TGTGCCAGCAGCACGACTAGCGGGGGCTACAATGAGCAGTTCTTC. It encodes CASSTTSGGYNEQFF.

The V gene is TRBV5-4, the J gene TRBJ2-2; tentative D call: TRBD2 (6 bases). The V gene's germline CDR1 is SGHNT and CDR2 YYREEE (reference sequence). V was pared by 5 bases and J by 1 base, with 12 bases between. There are 15 residues in the CDR3. The CDR3 region has the DNA TGTGCCAGCAGTGGGCGGGGCGGGAACACCGGGGAGCTGTTTTTT. This codes for CASSGRGGNTGELFF.

The J gene is TRBJ2-2, the V gene TRBV5-1; 9 bases match TRBD1. The V gene's germline CDR1 is SGHRS and CDR2 YFSETQ. V was pared by 7 bases and J by 5 bases, with 12 bases of the junction left unmatched. The CDR3 length is 16 residues. The CDR3 here is CASRQEQGALTGELFF. CDR3 bases: TGCGCCAGCCGGCAGGAACAGGGGGCTTTGACCGGGGAGCTGTTTTTT.

This rearrangement joins TRBV4-1 to TRBJ2-7, with 8 bases fitting TRBD1. V gave up 0 bases and J gave up 2 bases; unmatched junction bases: 9. In germline, CDR1 is MGHRA, CDR2 YSYEKL. The CDR3 length is 17 residues. The CDR3 loop reads CASSQDLGDRGAYEQYF. CDR3 DNA sequence: TGCGCCAGCAGCCAAGATTTAGGCGACAGGGGAGCCTACGAGCAGTACTTC.